What follows is one T cell receptor (beta chain) and its context. This sample was included in a study of long-term antiretroviral therapy in people with HIV. In germline, CDR1 is SGHNT, CDR2 YYREEE (reference sequence). Between the trimmed V and J ends, which lost 2 bases and 1 base, there was a span of 7 bases. The CDR3 is 14 residues long. Version v3.0 of the immunoSEQ assay was performed at survey level. Generated by immunoSEQ multiplex PCR, the TCRdb table keeps only in-frame clones and is missing some. The data contain 15,000 to 20,000 clones, roughly nine tenths of them seen just once; the ten biggest clones take up about 8.3%.

The input for sequencing was unsorted PBMCs, taken 4.2 years after starting antiretroviral therapy. The TCR was taken from a man aged 45-65 years with HIV. This chain links TRBV5-4 with TRBJ1-3; perhaps TRBD1 as D (5 bases). The chain's CDR3 is CASSFGGSGNTIYF. In DNA, the CDR3 is TGTGCCAGCAGCTTTGGGGGTTCTGGAAACACCATATATTTT.